The 7 T cell receptor beta chains below come from one sample, sequenced in a study of molecular identifiers for immune sequencing clone quantification. MiXCR was run by TCRdb on the PCR reads, yielding one entry per CDR3 protein. This sample has about 98,000 distinct CDR3 sequences, with under 40% found just once. Sequenced sample: naive CD8+ T cells from blood, with Jurkat cell RNA spiked in. Subset noted: FACS-sorted CD8+CD4-CCR7+CD45RA+ naive T cells. Receptors originate from a human donor in good health. Some libraries in this study had Jurkat cell RNA spiked in.

Of note for this clonotype: Because the CDR3 is missing its conserved closing phenylalanine or tryptophan, this is likely a read error. This chain links TRBV29-1 with TRBJ2-7; D is possibly TRBD1 or TRBD2 (7 bases each). Between the trimmed V and J ends, which lost 7 bases and 0 bases, there was a span of 16 bases. CDR1 is SQVTM, CDR2 ANQGSEA, per germline. The CDR3 sequence is 14 residues long. CDR3 amino acids: CSASGGDGSYEQYI. The CDR3 coding sequence is TGCAGCGCCTCAGGGGGGGACGGCTCCTACGAGCAGTACATC.

This chain connects TRBV7-9 to TRBJ1-1; D uncertain. CDR3 length: 14 amino acids. Trimming stripped 0 bases from V and 4 bases from J, with 9 bases between. From germline, CDR1 is SEHNR and CDR2 FQNEAQ (reference sequence). CDR3: CASSLASVLTEAFF. In DNA form, the CDR3 reads TGTGCCAGCAGCTTAGCATCGGTTCTCACTGAAGCTTTCTTT. Complete variable domain (other parts from reference TRBV7-9 and TRBJ1-1): DTGVSQNPRHKITKRGQNVTFRCDPISEHNRLYWYRQTLGQGPEFLTYFQNEAQLEKSRLLSDRFSAERPKGSFSTLEIQRTEQGDSAMYLCASSLASVLTEAFFGQGTRLTVV.

This sequence joins TRBV7-9 and TRBJ2-5; D remains ambiguous. In germline, CDR1 is SEHNR, CDR2 FQNEAQ (reference sequence). V was shortened by 4 bases and J by 5 bases, with 5 bases between the two germline ends. The CDR3 length is 11 residues. The DNA for the CDR3 is TGTGCCAGCAGCTCCAAGGAGACCCAGTACTTC. Residues: CASSSKETQYF.

The gene calls are TRBV7-6 and TRBJ2-6; D possibly corresponds to TRBD2 (5 bases). Germline loops: CDR1 SGHVS, CDR2 FNYEAQ. This CDR3 has 17 residues. V was cut by 1 base and J by 0 bases, with 10 bases left in between. The CDR3 reads CASSLVVGISGANVLTF. For the CDR3, the DNA is TGTGCCAGCAGCTTAGTCGTCGGGATCTCTGGGGCCAACGTCCTGACTTTC.

The table lists this clonotype with many counts. This chain connects TRBV7-8 to TRBJ2-3; D is tentatively TRBD1 or TRBD2 (6 bases each). CDR1 is SGHVS, CDR2 FQNEAQ, per germline. The CDR3 contains 14 residues. The V and J ends lost 3 bases and 6 bases respectively, with 13 bases between them. This CDR3 is CASSFLGGGDTQYF. The DNA of the CDR3 is TGTGCCAGCAGCTTTCTAGGGGGAGGCGATACGCAGTATTTT.

CDR3 amino acids: CASSLDTSSWPYF. In DNA form, the CDR3 reads TGTGCCAGCAGCTTGGATACCAGTTCCTGGCCGTACTTC. The chain carries TRBV5-4 and TRBJ2-5; D gene uncertain. In germline, CDR1 is SGHNT, CDR2 YYREEE (reference sequence). CDR3 length: 13 residues. V lost 0 bases, J lost 13 bases, and 16 bases lay in between.

As to this clonotype: A read error may be the cause here, since a much bigger clone is one base away. V usage is TRBV5-3 and J usage is TRBJ2-3, with D possibly matching TRBD1 (6 bases). TRBV5-3 falls under the ORF class, with uncertain function. This CDR3 has 13 residues. For the CDR3, the DNA is TGTGCCAGCAGCTGGACAGACACAGATACGCGGTATTTT. Translation gives CASSWTDTDTRYF.